This T cell receptor beta chain comes out of a study of blood T cell repertoires in COVID-19. The V end lost 5 bases, the J end lost 8 bases, and 12 bases lay between the germline ends. This CDR3 contains 12 residues. CDR1 and CDR2 from the germline V gene are KGHSH and LQKENI. The data were produced by immunoSEQ multiplex PCR, yet TCRdb's version contains in-frame clones alone and is incomplete. The sample has about 130,000 clones; about 80% are singletons. The TCR sequence derives from a man over 45 who had recovered from COVID-19. Sample: PBMCs or T cells enriched from blood (not recorded which). This chain connects TRBV18 to TRBJ1-2, with no clear D. The CDR3 sequence is CASSEGPGGYTF. CDR3 nucleotides: TGTGCCAGCTCAGAGGGTCCGGGGGGCTACACCTTC.